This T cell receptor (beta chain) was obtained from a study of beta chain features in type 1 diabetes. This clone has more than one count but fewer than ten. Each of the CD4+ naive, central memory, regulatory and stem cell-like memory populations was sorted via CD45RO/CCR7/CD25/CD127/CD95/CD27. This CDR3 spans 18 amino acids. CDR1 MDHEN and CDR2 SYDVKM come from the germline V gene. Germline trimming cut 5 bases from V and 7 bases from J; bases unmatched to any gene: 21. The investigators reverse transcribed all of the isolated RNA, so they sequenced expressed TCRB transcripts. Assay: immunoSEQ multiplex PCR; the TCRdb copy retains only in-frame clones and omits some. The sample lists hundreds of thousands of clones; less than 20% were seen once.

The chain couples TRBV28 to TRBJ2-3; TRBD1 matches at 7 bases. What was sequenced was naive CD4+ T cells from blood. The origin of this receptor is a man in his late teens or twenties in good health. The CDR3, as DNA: TGTGCCAGCAGTCCCCTACTCGGACAGGTCCAGACCCGCTATACGCAGTATTTT. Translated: CASSPLLGQVQTRYTQYF.